This T cell receptor (beta chain) originates from a study of CD8 T cells in Susac syndrome. With random hexamers, reverse transcription was performed on about 0.5 to 1 ug of RNA. Across 54 Vbeta and 13 Jbeta, TCR beta CDR3 was amplified with immunoSEQ multiplex PCR. In TCRdb, the immunoSEQ multiplex PCR reads were re-called with MiXCR into one record per CDR3 protein. The sample gives just over 150,000 distinct CDR3 sequences, over 85% of which show up once; roughly 0.21% is in the top ten. The sequence was collected from a human donor with multiple sclerosis. Specimen: CD8+ T cells from PBMCs.

CDR3 in DNA: TGCAGTGCTGCGCCCGGGGGCTATGGCTACACCTTC. Its translation is CSAAPGGYGYTF. The chain has TRBV20-1 and TRBJ1-2; D perhaps matches TRBD1 (5 bases). The length of the CDR3 is 12 residues. The germline V gene has CDR1 DFQATT and CDR2 SNEGSKA (reference sequence). Trimming left V 5 bases short and J 4 bases short, with 11 bases between.